This T cell receptor beta chain was observed in a study of blood T cells in healthy people across ages (dated by TCRdb to the mid-2010s). General notes on the study: In model experiments, template switching captured about one uniquely barcoded TCR beta cDNA molecule for every two T cells. Using deep sequencing normalized with unique cDNA molecular identifiers, the study measured how TCR beta repertoire diversity changes with age. The donors were divided into four age groups: young (average around 17 years), middle-aged (around 37), aged (roughly 60) and long-lived (roughly 88). To avoid experimental bias, donors of different ages were randomly spread across the sequencing lanes. For two donors (one aged 18 to 29 and one aged 80 or older), the study analyzed two additional independent replicas of 1 million unique cDNA reads from the same blood draw. Study-wide findings and limitations: Total diversity estimates from one million sequenced T cells were considered lower bounds and underestimates. The percentage of naive T cells measured by flow cytometry correlated strongly with observed TCR beta diversity. As age increased, observed TCR beta diversity per million T cells dropped in a roughly linear way, and a significant reduction was already evident by age approximately 40. Because profiling used bulk unsorted PBMCs, naive and antigen-experienced compartments could not be compared conclusively. Compared with the aged group, the long-lived group had more naive CD4+ T cells, fewer expanded clones and increased TCR diversity, a pattern suggesting age selection. The CMV infection status of donors was not known, potentially confounding age-related changes in expanded clonotypes.

V is cut by 0 bases and J by 5 bases, and the space between the germline ends is 10 bases. The CDR3 has 14 amino acids, counting the end cysteine and phenylalanine. Only the CDR3 region is kept as DNA, spanning 42 bases read in frame from base 1. The germline V gene supplies CDR1 MGHRA and CDR2 YSYEKL. Regarding this clonotype: Its antigen remains undetermined. Base qualities are missing; no much larger clone stands one base away.

Systemically healthy Caucasian individuals from Russia, 39 in total and aged about 6 to 95 years, were included as donors. Each donor gave ten milliliters of peripheral blood, collected into EDTA-treated Vacutainer tubes. PBMCs were isolated by Ficoll-Paque density-gradient centrifugation, with at least 7 million obtained per sample. Total RNA was extracted from PBMCs with Trizol reagent, with at least 6 micrograms obtained per sample. The percentages of naive CD45RAhigh/CD27high T cells were determined by flow cytometry on a PBMC aliquot from every donor. Library creation used 5' RACE. TCRdb names Illumina HiSeq 2500 as the instrument used. A second 7 to 11 cycle PCR used a sample-barcoded 5' primer and a J-beta primer mix. A template-switch 5' adaptor carrying 12 random nucleotides introduced a unique molecular identifier onto each TCR beta cDNA molecule. Each sample yielded at least 2.5 million CDR3-containing paired-end reads. First-strand cDNA synthesis was performed from all RNA using the Mint cDNA synthesis kit, with priming by a TRBC-specific oligonucleotide. Following uracil-DNA glycosylase treatment, a first 18-cycle PCR with universal primers M1SS and BC2_uni_R was performed on all cDNA. Regarding the original processing steps: For normalization, 1 million high-quality reads, each with a distinct molecular identifier, were randomly selected from each sample. Reads with shared molecular identifiers were discarded instead of being binned into consensus sequences. MiTCR, with a Q25 quality threshold and the strictest error-elimination algorithm, was used for CDR3 identification, clonotype clustering and error correction. A nonparametric unseen species model with Euler transformation was used to estimate lower-bound total TCR beta diversity. TCRdb trimmed public reads at Q25 via fastp, called clones via MiXCR and kept in-frame beta chains. Rows with a matching CDR3 protein are joined into one entry that keeps the most common DNA and genes. What appears here as the V and J calls and clone size reflects TCRdb's work, not the paper's. This sample has 540,000 or so distinct CDR3 sequences in its table, and 25% to 30% of those were observed once. The ten largest make up 18% of the sample.

The sequence links TRBV4-1 to TRBJ1-1; no D gene is confidently identified. The clonotype comes from a woman between 65 and 79 years old in good health. Sequencing input: blood. CDR3 reads: CASSQDPGRTEAFF. The nucleotides read TGCGCCAGCAGCCAAGATCCGGGGAGGACTGAAGCTTTCTTT.